Sequencing of this T cell receptor (beta chain) was carried out in a study of spatial heterogeneity in lung cancer. Study details: Detected sequences consistently included more beta-chain ones than alpha-chain ones.

Carried by each TCR cDNA molecule was a unique molecular identifier. TCRdb redid the calling of the 5' RACE reads with MiXCR, one entry per CDR3 protein. This sample has tens of thousands of distinct CDR3 sequences, with around 7% found just once. The study's findings and limits: Ubiquitous expanded tumor TCRs appeared in blood more at resection than follow-up.

Specified time point: sample taken at primary tumor resection. In each case, whole RNA from tumor, nontumor lung or frozen PBMC was sequenced unsorted. Samples came from 60 to 75 TRACERx patients with untreated early-stage lung cancer. A word on this clonotype: The antigen is undetermined.

The germline V gene has CDR1 SEHNR and CDR2 FQNEAQ (reference sequence). The CDR3 is 14 residues long. The ends were cut back, 6 bases at V and 4 bases at J, with 15 bases in the middle. This sequence originates from a female donor with early-stage non-small cell lung cancer. The chain uses TRBV7-9 and TRBJ1-2; D is unresolved. The sample consisted of PBMCs, taken at surgery. CDR3 amino acids: CASSPRTEPYGYTF. The CDR3 DNA follows: TGTGCCAGCAGTCCACGGACGGAGCCCTATGGCTACACCTTC.